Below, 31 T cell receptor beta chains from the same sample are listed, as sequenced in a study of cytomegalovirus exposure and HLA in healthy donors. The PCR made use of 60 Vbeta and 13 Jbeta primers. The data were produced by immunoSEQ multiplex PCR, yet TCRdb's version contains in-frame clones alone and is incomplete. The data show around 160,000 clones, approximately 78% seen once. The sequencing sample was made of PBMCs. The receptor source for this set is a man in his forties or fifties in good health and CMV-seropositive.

This CDR3 is CASSPGGQTYEQYF. Written as DNA, the CDR3 is TGTGCCAGTAGTCCAGGGGGACAAACCTACGAGCAGTACTTC. V gene TRBV19 combines with J gene TRBJ2-7; 7 nucleotides line up with TRBD1. Germline V gene data show CDR1 as LNHDA and CDR2 as SQIVND (reference sequence). V trimming: 5 bases; J trimming: 2 bases; junction bases outside the gene matches: 6. There are 14 residues in the CDR3.

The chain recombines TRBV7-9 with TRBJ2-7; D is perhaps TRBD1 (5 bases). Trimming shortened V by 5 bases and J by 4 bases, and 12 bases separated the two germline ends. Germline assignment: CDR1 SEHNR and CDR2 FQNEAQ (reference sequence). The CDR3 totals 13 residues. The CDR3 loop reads CASSPSTAYEQYF. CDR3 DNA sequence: TGTGCCAGCAGCCCCTCGACAGCGTACGAGCAGTACTTC.

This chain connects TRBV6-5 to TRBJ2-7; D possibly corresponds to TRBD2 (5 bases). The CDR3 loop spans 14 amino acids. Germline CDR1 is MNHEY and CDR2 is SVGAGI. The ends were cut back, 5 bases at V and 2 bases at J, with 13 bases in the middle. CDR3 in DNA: TGTGCCAGCAGTCGAGATAGAGGGACCTACGAGCAGTACTTC. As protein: CASSRDRGTYEQYF.

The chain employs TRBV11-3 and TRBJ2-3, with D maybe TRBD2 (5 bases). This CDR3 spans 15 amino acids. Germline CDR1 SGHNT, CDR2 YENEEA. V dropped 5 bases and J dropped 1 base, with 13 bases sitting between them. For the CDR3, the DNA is TGTGCCAGCAGCCCATCGTTGCGGGGCACAGATACGCAGTATTTT. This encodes CASSPSLRGTDTQYF. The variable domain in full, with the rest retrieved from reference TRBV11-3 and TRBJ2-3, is EAGVVQSPRYKIIEKKQPVAFWCNPISGHNTLYWYLQNLGQGPELLIRYENEEAVDDSQLPKDRFSAERLKGVDSTLKIQPAELGDSAVYLCASSPSLRGTDTQYFGPGTRLTVL.

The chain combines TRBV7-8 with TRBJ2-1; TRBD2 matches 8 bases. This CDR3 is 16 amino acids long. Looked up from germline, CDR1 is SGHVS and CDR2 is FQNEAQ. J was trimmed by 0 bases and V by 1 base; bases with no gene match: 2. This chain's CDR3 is CASSLVAGGSYNEQFF. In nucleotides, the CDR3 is TGTGCCAGCAGCTTAGTGGCGGGAGGCTCCTACAATGAGCAGTTCTTC.

In DNA form, the CDR3 reads TGTGCCAGCAGCGCCCCCCCGGGATTAGCTAACTATGGCTACACCTTC. The encoded protein is CASSAPPGLANYGYTF. The V call is TRBV7-9, the J call TRBJ1-2; D unresolved. Trimming took off 5 bases at V and 0 bases at J, with 16 bases between the two ends. The V gene's germline CDR1 is SEHNR and CDR2 FQNEAQ (reference sequence). The CDR3 is made up of 16 amino acids.

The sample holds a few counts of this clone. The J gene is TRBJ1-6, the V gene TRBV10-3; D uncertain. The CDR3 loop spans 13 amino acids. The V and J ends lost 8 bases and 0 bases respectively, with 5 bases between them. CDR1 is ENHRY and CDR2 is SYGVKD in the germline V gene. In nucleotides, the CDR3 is TGTGCCATCGGCAGCTCCTATAATTCACCCCTCCACTTT. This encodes CAIGSSYNSPLHF.

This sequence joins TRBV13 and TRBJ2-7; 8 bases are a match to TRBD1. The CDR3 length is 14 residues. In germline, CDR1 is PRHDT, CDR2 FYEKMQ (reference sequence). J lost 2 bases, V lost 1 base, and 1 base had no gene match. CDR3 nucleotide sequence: TGTGCCAGCAGCTTAGACAGGGGGACCTACGAGCAGTACTTC. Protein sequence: CASSLDRGTYEQYF.

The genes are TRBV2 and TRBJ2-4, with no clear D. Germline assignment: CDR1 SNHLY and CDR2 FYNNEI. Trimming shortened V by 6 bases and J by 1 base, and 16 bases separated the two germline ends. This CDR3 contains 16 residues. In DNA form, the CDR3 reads TGTGCCAGCAGCCAACTCCCGAACGGGGCCAAAAACATTCAGTACTTC. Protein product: CASSQLPNGAKNIQYF.

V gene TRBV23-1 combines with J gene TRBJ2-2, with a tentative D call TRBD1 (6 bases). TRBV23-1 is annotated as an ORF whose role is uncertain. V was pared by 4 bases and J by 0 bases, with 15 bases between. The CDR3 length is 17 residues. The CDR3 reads CASSPRGWGPNTGELFF. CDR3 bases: TGCGCCAGCAGTCCGAGGGGGTGGGGCCCGAACACCGGGGAGCTGTTTTTT.

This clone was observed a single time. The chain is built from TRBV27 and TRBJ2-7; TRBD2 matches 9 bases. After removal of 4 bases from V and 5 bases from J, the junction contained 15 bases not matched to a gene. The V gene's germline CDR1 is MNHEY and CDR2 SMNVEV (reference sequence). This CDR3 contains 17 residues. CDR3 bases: TGTGCCAGCAGTTCCCCCCTGAATAGCGGGAGTTCCGACGAGCAGTACTTC. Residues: CASSSPLNSGSSDEQYF.

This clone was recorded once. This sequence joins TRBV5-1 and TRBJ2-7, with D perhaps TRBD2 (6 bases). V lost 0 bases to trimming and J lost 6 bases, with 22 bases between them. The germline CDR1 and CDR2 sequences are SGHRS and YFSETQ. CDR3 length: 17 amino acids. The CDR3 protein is CASSLGGVAGLPGEQYF. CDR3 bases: TGCGCCAGCAGCTTGGGGGGGGTGGCGGGACTCCCCGGCGAGCAGTACTTC.

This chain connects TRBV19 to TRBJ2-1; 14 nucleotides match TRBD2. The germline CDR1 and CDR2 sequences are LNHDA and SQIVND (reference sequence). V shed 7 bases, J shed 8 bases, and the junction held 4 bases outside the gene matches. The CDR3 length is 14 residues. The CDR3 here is CASTLGLAGDEQFF. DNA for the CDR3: TGTGCCAGTACCCTGGGACTAGCGGGAGATGAGCAGTTCTTC. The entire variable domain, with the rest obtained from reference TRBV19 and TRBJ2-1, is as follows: DGGITQSPKYLFRKEGQNVTLSCEQNLNHDAMYWYRQDPGQGLRLIYYSQIVNDFQKGDIAEGYSVSREKKESFPLTVTSAQKNPTAFYLCASTLGLAGDEQFFGPGTRLTVL.

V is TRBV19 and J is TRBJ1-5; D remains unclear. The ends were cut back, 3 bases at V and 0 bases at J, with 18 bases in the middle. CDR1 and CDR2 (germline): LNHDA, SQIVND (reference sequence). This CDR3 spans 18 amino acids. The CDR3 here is CASSILNLLTDSNQPQHF. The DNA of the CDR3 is TGTGCCAGTAGTATTTTGAACTTGCTAACTGATAGCAATCAGCCCCAGCATTTT. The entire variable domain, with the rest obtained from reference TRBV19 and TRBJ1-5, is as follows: DGGITQSPKYLFRKEGQNVTLSCEQNLNHDAMYWYRQDPGQGLRLIYYSQIVNDFQKGDIAEGYSVSREKKESFPLTVTSAQKNPTAFYLCASSILNLLTDSNQPQHFGDGTRLSIL.

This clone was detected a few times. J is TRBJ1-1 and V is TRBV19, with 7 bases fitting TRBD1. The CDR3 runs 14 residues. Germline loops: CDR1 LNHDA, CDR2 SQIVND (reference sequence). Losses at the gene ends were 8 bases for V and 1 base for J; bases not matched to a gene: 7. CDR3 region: CASLGTEQNTEAFF. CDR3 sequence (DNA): TGTGCCAGTTTGGGGACAGAACAGAACACTGAAGCTTTCTTT.

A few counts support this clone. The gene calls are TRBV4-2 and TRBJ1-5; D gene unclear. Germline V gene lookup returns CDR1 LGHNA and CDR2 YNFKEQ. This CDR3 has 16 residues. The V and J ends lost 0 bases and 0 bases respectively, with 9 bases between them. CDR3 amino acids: CASSQDRLNSNQPQHF. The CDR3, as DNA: TGTGCCAGCAGCCAAGACCGACTGAATAGCAATCAGCCCCAGCATTTT.

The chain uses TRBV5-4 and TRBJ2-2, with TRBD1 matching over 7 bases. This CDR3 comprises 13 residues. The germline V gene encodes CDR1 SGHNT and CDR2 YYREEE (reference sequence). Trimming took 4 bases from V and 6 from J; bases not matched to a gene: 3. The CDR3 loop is CASSQDRAGELFF. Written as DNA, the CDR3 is TGTGCCAGCAGCCAAGACAGGGCCGGGGAGCTGTTTTTT.

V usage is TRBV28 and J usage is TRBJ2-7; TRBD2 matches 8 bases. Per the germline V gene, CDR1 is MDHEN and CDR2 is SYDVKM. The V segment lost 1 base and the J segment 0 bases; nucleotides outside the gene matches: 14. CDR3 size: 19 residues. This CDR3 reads CASSLSSGTTSALSYEQYF. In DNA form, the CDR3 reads TGTGCCAGCAGTTTATCGAGCGGCACGACTAGCGCCCTCTCCTACGAGCAGTACTTC.

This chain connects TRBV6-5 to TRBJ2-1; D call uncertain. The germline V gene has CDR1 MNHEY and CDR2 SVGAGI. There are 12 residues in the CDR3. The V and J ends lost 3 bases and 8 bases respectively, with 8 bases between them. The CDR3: CASSYSSYEQFF. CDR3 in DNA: TGTGCCAGCAGTTATTCGAGCTATGAGCAGTTCTTC.

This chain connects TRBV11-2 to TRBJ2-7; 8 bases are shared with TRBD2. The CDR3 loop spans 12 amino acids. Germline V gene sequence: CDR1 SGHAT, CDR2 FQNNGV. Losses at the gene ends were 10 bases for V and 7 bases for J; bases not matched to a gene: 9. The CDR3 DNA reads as TGTGCCACGGGGGGGCTGGAAAGGGAGCAGTACTTC. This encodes CATGGLEREQYF.

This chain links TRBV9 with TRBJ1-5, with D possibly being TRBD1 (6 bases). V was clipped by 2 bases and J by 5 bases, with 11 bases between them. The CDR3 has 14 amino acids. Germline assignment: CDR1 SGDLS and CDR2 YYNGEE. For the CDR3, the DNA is TGTGCCAGCAGCGTGGACGGGACATATCAGCCCCAGCATTTT. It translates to CASSVDGTYQPQHF.

CDR3 residues: CASSVRDRGTGELFF. Written as DNA, the CDR3 is TGTGCCAGCAGTGTCCGGGACAGGGGGACCGGGGAGCTGTTTTTT. The V and J genes are TRBV25-1 and TRBJ2-2; 11 bases are shared with TRBD1. Per the germline V gene, CDR1 is MGHDK and CDR2 is SYGVNS. With V trimmed by 4 bases and J by 5 bases, 3 bases remained unmatched. This CDR3 is built from 15 residues.

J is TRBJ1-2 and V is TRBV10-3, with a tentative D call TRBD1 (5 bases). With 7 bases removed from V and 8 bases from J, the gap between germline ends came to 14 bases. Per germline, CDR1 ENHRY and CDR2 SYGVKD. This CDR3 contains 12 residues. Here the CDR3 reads CAINPGQGGYTF. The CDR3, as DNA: TGTGCCATCAACCCAGGGCAAGGGGGCTACACCTTC.

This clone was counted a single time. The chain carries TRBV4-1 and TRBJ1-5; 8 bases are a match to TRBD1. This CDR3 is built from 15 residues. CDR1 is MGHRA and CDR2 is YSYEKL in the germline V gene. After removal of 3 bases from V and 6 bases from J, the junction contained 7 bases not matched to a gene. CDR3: CASSHQGAGGQPQHF. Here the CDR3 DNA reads TGCGCCAGCAGCCACCAGGGGGCTGGTGGTCAGCCCCAGCATTTT.

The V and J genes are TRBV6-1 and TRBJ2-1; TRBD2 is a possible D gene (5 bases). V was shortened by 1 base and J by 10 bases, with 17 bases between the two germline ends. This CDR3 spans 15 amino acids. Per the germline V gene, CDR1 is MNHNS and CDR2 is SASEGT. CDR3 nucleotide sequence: TGTGCCAGCAGTGAAGATAGGACTCCATCGAGGGAGCAGTTCTTC. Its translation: CASSEDRTPSREQFF.

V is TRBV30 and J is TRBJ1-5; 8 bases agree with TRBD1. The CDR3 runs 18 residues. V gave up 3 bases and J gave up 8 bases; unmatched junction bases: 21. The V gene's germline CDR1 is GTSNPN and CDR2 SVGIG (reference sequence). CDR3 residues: CAWSSQPGDRRGRKPQHF. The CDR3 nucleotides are TGTGCCTGGAGCTCACAACCCGGGGACAGGCGAGGTCGAAAGCCCCAGCATTTT.

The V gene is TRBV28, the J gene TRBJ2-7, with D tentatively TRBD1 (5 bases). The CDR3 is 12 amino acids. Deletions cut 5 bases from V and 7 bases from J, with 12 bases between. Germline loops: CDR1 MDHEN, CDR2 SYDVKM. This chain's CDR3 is CASSMTVSEQYF. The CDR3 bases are TGTGCCAGCAGTATGACAGTTTCTGAGCAGTACTTC.

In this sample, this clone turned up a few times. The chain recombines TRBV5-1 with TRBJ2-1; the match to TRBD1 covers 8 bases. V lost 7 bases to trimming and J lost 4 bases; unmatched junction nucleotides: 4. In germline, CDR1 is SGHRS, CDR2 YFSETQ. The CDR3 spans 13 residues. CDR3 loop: CASGDRGYNEQFF. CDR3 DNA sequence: TGCGCCAGCGGCGACAGGGGATACAATGAGCAGTTCTTC. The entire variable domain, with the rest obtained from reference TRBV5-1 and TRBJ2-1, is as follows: KAGVTQTPRYLIKTRGQQVTLSCSPISGHRSVSWYQQTPGQGLQFLFEYFSETQRNKGNFPGRFSGRQFSNSRSEMNVSTLELGDSALYLCASGDRGYNEQFFGPGTRLTVL.

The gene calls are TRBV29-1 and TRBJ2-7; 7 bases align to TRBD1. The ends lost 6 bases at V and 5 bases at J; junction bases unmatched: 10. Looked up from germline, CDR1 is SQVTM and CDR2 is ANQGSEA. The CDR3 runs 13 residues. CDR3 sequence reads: CSVKPTGTDEQYF. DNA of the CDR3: TGCAGCGTGAAGCCGACAGGGACGGACGAGCAGTACTTC.

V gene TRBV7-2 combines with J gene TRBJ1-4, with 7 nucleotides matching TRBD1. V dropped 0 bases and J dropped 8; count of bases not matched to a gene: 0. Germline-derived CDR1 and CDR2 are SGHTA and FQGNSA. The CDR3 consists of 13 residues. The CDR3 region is CASSLAGGEKLFF. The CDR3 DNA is TGTGCCAGCAGCTTAGCAGGGGGCGAAAAACTGTTTTTT.

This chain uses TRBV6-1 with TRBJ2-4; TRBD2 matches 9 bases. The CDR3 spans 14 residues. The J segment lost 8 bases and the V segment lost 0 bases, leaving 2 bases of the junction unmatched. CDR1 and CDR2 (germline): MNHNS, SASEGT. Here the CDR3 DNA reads TGTGCCAGCAGTGAAGCCGCGGGAGGGGACATTCAGTACTTC. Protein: CASSEAAGGDIQYF.